The T cell receptor beta chain under discussion was sequenced for a study of identical twins. Template switching supplied a universal primer site; unique molecular identifiers were carried on the cDNA. MiXCR, run by TCRdb on the 5' RACE reads, gives a single entry per CDR3 protein. The sample contains 450,000 or so distinct CDR3 sequences, roughly 26% of which appear only once. V was clipped by 3 bases and J by 6 bases, with 20 bases between them. Looked up from germline, CDR1 is SGHVT and CDR2 is SQSDAQ. The CDR3 totals 16 residues. This sample was shared with a second study, whose subject was T cells expressing NK-cell markers.

This TCR derives from a woman aged 18-29 years in good health. The source material was CD4+ T cells sorted from blood. The J gene is TRBJ2-5, the V gene TRBV7-4; tentatively, D is TRBD1 (5 bases). The CDR3 sequence is CASSFRVGEDSKTQYF. CDR3 coding DNA: TGTGCCAGCAGCTTCAGGGTGGGCGAGGATTCGAAGACCCAGTACTTC.